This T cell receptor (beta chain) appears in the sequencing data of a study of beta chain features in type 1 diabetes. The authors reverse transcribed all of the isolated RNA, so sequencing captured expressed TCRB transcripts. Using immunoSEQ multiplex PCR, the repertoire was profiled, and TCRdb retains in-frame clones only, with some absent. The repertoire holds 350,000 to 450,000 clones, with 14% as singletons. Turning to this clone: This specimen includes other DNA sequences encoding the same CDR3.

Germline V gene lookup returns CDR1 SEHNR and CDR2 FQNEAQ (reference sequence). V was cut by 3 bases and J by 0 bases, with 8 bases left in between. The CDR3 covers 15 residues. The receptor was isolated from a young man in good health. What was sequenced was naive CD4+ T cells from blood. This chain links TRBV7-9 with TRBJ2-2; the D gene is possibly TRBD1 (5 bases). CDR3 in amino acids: CASSLAGTNTGELFF. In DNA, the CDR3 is TGTGCCAGCAGCTTGGCAGGGACGAACACCGGGGAGCTGTTTTTT.